The T cell receptor (beta chain) described here comes from a study of Graves' ophthalmopathy and Graves' hyperthyroidism. The CDR3 runs to 13 residues. Between the trimmed V and J ends, which lost 8 bases and 5 bases, there was a span of 12 bases. Ophthalmopathy-affected donors exhibited moderate-to-severe activity, CAS ≥3, NOSPECS ≥4, and duration under 3 months. RNA transcripts were the source from which TCR beta CDR3 regions were amplified. The authors performed first-round RT-PCR with HTBI primers and then a second-round multiplex PCR. In TCRdb, the multiplex PCR reads were re-called with MiXCR into one record per CDR3 protein. This table holds some 750,000 distinct CDR3 sequences, 35% to 50% found once.

The sample was peripheral blood. The clonotype was recovered from an adult man with Graves' ophthalmopathy. The chain combines TRBV7-1 with TRBJ1-4, with D tentatively TRBD1 (6 bases). TRBV7-1 is known as an ORF, though its function is uncertain. DNA of the CDR3: TGTGCCAGCCGCCCAGGGGTGAATGAAAAACTGTTTTTT. It codes for CASRPGVNEKLFF.